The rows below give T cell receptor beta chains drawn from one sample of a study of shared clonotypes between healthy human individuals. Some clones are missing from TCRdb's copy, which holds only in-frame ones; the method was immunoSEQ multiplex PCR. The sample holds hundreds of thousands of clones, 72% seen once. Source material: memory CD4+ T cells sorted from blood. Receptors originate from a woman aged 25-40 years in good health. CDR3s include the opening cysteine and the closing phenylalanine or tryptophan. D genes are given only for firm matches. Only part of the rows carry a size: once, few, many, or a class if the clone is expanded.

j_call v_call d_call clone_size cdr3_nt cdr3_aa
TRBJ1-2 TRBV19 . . TGTGCCAGTAGTGCACCTACAGGGCTAGCTAACTATGGCTACACCTTC CASSAPTGLANYGYTF
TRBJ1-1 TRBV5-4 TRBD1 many TGTGCCAGCAGCGGGACAGGGGTCTTCAACACTGAAGCTTTCTTT CASSGTGVFNTEAFF
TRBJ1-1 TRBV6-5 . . TGTGCCAGCAGTTCCGGACCGACAGGAACCTACACTGAAGCTTTCTTT CASSSGPTGTYTEAFF
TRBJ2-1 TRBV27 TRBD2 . TGTGCCAGCAGCTTCCAACACATAGCGGGAGGGGGGGCCAATGAGCAGTTCTTC CASSFQHIAGGGANEQFF
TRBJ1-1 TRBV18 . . TGTGCCAGCTCACCGTCCGGGGGAGACACTGAAGCTTTCTTT CASSPSGGDTEAFF
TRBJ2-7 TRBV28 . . TGTGCCAGCAATACGCGAGGAGGTTCGTCCGAGCAGTACTTC CASNTRGGSSEQYF
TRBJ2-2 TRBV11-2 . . TGTGCCAGCAGCATGGACAGACTCCGAGTCGGGGAGCTGTTTTTT CASSMDRLRVGELFF
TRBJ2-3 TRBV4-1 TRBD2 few TGCGCCAGCAGCCGACTAGCGGTCGATACGCAGTATTTT CASSRLAVDTQYF
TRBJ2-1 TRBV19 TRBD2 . TGTGCCAGTAGTATAGCAGCGGGAAATGCTGAGCAGTTCTTC CASSIAAGNAEQFF
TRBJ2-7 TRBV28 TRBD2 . TGTGCCAGCAGTAATAGCGGGGGCGCGAATCGAGAGCAGTACTTC CASSNSGGANREQYF
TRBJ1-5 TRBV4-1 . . TGCGCCAGCAGCCAAAGACTCGGTGGGCCCCAGCATTTT CASSQRLGGPQHF
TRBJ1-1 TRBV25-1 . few TGTGCCAGCAGTGAGAGAGACACTGAAGCTTTCTTT CASSERDTEAFF
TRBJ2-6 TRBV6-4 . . TGTGCCAGCAGTCCAGGCTCTGGGGCCAACGTCCTGACTTTC CASSPGSGANVLTF
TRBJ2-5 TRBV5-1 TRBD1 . TGCGCCAGCAGAGTCGCCGGGACAGGGGTCGAGACCCAGTACTTC CASRVAGTGVETQYF
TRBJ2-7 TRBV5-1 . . TGCGCCAGCAGCTTGGACGGGGCGCTTAACGAGCAGTACTTC CASSLDGALNEQYF
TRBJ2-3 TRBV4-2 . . TGTGCCACCAACCCCTCGGTGACAGAACCCACAGATACGCAGTATTTT CATNPSVTEPTDTQYF
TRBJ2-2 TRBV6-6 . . TGTGCCAGCAGCCAAAACAGGGACACCGGGGAGCTGTTTTTT CASSQNRDTGELFF
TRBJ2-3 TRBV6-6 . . TGTGCCAGCAATAACCGGCGTATCGGCACAGATACGCAGTATTTT CASNNRRIGTDTQYF
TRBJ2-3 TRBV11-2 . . TGTGCCAGCAGCTCATCCTATAGGGATACGCAGTATTTT CASSSSYRDTQYF
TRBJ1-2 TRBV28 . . TGTGCCAGCAGCGCCTTCGATCCAGGGACGAAGTATGGCTACACCTTC CASSAFDPGTKYGYTF
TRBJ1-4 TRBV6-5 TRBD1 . TGTGCCAGCAGTTACAGGGGGCAGGCTGTTGGAAAACTGTTTTTT CASSYRGQAVGKLFF
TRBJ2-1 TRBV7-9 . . TGTGCCAGCAGCCGTAACGATGAGCAGTTCTTC CASSRNDEQFF
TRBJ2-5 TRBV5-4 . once TGTGCCAGCAGCCGGCGACTACGCGAAGAGACCCAGTACTTC CASSRRLREETQYF
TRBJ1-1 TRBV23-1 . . TGCGCCGGAGAGGGGTTCATGAAAACTGAAGCTTTCTTT CAGEGFMKTEAFF
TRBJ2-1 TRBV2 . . TGTGCCAGCAGCATGTCCGGGACTCCCAATGAGCAGTTCTTC CASSMSGTPNEQFF
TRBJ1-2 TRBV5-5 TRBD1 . TGTGCCAGCAGAACTGACAGGGTGGGAGGCTACACCTTC CASRTDRVGGYTF
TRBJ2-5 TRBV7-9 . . TGTGCCAGCAGCTCGAGTTACCAAGAGACCCAGTACTTC CASSSSYQETQYF
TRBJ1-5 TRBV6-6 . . TGTGCCAGCAGTTCAGTGAACCAGCCCCAGCATTTT CASSSVNQPQHF
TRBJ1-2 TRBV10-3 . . TGTGCCATCAGTGAAGATCCCACTATTAATGGCTACACCTTC CAISEDPTINGYTF
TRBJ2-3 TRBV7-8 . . TGTGCCAGCAGCCCGGGAGCACAGTGGACAGATACGCAGTATTTT CASSPGAQWTDTQYF
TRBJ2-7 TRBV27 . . TGTGCCAGCAGCTTAACCCGACTAGACGAGCAGTACTTC CASSLTRLDEQYF
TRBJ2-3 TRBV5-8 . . TGTGCCAGCAGCTCCAATCCGTTCGCACGCACAGATACGCAGTATTTT CASSSNPFARTDTQYF
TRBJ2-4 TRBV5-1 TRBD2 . TGCGCCAGCAGTCAGACTAGCTTAAACCAAAACATTCAGTACTTC CASSQTSLNQNIQYF
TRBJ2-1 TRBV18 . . TGTGCCAGCTCACCACAGGATGAGCAGTTCTTC CASSPQDEQFF
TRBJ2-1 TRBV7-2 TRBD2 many TGTGCCAGCAGCAAGGGACTAGCGGGAGGGTGGAATGAGCAGTTCTTC CASSKGLAGGWNEQFF
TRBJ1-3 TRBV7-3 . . TGTGCCAGCAGCTTGGGACCCAGCTCTGGAAACACCATATATTTT CASSLGPSSGNTIYF
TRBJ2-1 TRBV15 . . TGTGCCACCAGCAGACCACGGTCCTACAATGAGCAGTTCTTC CATSRPRSYNEQFF
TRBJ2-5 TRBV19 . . TGTGCCAGTCGCGGGACATCGGAGACCCAGTACTTC CASRGTSETQYF
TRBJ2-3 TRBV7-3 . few TGTGCCAGCAGCCGGGACACCGGCACAGATACGCAGTATTTT CASSRDTGTDTQYF
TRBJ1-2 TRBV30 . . TGTGCCTGCCCGGGACCGTCGGTTTATGGCTACACCTTC CACPGPSVYGYTF
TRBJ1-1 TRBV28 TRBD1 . TGTGCCAGCAGTACCCCCGACAGGGTGAACACTGAAGCTTTCTTT CASSTPDRVNTEAFF
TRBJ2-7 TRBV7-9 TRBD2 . TGTGCCAGCAGCCGTAGCGGGAGCTCCTACGAGCAGTACTTC CASSRSGSSYEQYF